This record looks at one T cell receptor (beta chain) sequence and its context. The table lists this clonotype with many counts. No antigen is known for it. No clone much larger than this one lies a single base away; base qualities are absent. The library was generated by PCR. Instrument on record: Illumina HiSeq 2500. TCR libraries were prepared with molecular barcoding, using unique molecular identifiers to normalize TCRbeta repertoire quantification. TCRdb reanalyzed the raw reads on its own, using fastp at Q25 for trimming and MiXCR for clone calling, and kept in-frame beta chains. Rows merge per CDR3 protein into single entries with the most common DNA and genes. In this sample the table shows hundreds of thousands of distinct CDR3 sequences, 16% of which occur a single time. The top ten clones comprise approximately 1.1% of the sample. This specimen belongs to a study of T-cell reconstitution after alpha-beta-depleted transplantation in children (dated by TCRdb to the mid-2010s). Concerning the study at large: The study quantitatively tracked T-cell immune reconstitution after TCRalphabeta/CD19-depleted allogeneic hematopoietic cell transplantation in children using TCR repertoire profiling.

Sequenced material: PBMCs from the stem cell graft donor, taken from the stem cell graft. The receptor's source is a human donor who donated a stem cell graft to a child with acute myeloid leukemia.

The CDR3 protein sequence reads: CSARGGTGSNEKLFF. The DNA sequence follows: TGCAGTGCTAGAGGGGGGACAGGGTCTAATGAAAAACTGTTTTTT. The rearranged segments are TRBV20-1 and TRBJ1-4; TRBD1 matches 9 bases in the middle. The CDR3 holds 15 amino acids from the cysteine to the phenylalanine. Solely the CDR3 DNA is kept, with 45 bases framed from the first base. Trimming takes 1 base off V and 3 bases off J; junction bases not matched to a gene: 3. Reading the germline V gene (reference sequence) gives CDR1 DFQATT and CDR2 SNEGSKA.